This T cell receptor beta chain was captured in a study of T cells in Graves' hyperthyroidism and ophthalmopathy. Background on the study: It was at initial diagnosis, before any treatment, that peripheral blood was collected. Study findings and constraints: By a 13 V-J model, ophthalmopathy was set apart from stable hyperthyroidism. Researchers found most expanded thyroid clonotypes above 0.001 in blood as well.

Germline CDR1 and CDR2: MDHEN and SYDVKM. This CDR3 comprises 14 residues. V lost 5 bases to trimming and J lost 0 bases, with 10 bases between them. This clonotype was counted only a few times. Its matching antigen is unknown. If no ophthalmopathy progression occurred within 18 months, Graves' hyperthyroidism was stable. The source material, RNA transcripts, was used to amplify TCR beta CDR3 regions. The HTBI set primed first-round TCR CDR3 RT-PCR. Each CDR3 protein gets one entry after TCRdb re-called the multiplex PCR reads with MiXCR. The sample holds some 550,000 distinct CDR3 sequences, around 21% seen once.

V usage is TRBV28 and J usage is TRBJ1-1, with D possibly TRBD1 on 6 matching bases. The sequence came from a man aged 18-30 years with Graves' hyperthyroidism. Source material: blood. Here the CDR3 DNA reads TGTGCCAGCAGTGGGGGGGCAGTGAACACTGAAGCTTTCTTT. Amino acid sequence: CASSGGAVNTEAFF.